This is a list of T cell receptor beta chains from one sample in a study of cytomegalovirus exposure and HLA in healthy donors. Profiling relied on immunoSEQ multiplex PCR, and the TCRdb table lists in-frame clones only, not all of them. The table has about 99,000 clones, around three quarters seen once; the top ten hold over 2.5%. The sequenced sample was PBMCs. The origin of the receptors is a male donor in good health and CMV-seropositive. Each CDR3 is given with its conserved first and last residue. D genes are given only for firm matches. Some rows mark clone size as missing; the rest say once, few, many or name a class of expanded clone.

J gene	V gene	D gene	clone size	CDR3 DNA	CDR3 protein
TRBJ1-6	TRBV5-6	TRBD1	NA	TGTGCCAGCAGCCCGGACAGGGATTCACCCCTCCACTTT	CASSPDRDSPLHF
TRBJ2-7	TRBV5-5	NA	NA	TGTGCCAGCATCACGAAAGGGGGGGGGCGATGGGAGCAGTACTTC	CASITKGGGRWEQYF
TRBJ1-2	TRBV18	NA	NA	TGTGCCAGCTCACCCGAGGGTATACATGGCTACACCTTC	CASSPEGIHGYTF
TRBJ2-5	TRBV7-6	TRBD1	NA	TGTGCCAGCAGCTTAGTTCCACAGGGGGCGACGGGAGAGACCCAGTACTTC	CASSLVPQGATGETQYF
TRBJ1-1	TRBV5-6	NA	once	TGTGCCAGCAGCCCCGACGGGGGGGGCCCGGGCACTGAAGCTTTCTTT	CASSPDGGGPGTEAFF
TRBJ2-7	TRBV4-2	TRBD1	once	TGTGCCAGCAGCCTTGGAGGCAGGGGGCGATTCTACGAGCAGTACTTC	CASSLGGRGRFYEQYF
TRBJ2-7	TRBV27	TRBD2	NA	TGTGCCAGCAGTCGCCGGACTAGCGGGGATTACGAGCAGTACTTC	CASSRRTSGDYEQYF
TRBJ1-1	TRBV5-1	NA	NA	TGCGCCAGCAGCTTGCCGGGGAGCACTGAAGCTTTCTTT	CASSLPGSTEAFF
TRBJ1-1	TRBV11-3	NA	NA	TGTGCCAGCAGCTTAGGGCAGATGAACACTGAAGCTTTCTTT	CASSLGQMNTEAFF
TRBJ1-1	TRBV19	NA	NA	TGTGCCAGTAGCTCCAGGGCGCAAGAGGCTTTCTTT	CASSSRAQEAFF
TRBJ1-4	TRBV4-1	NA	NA	TGCGCCAGCAGCCTCCAGGGAAGGAGTGAAAAACTGTTTTTT	CASSLQGRSEKLFF
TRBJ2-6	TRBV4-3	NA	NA	TGCGCCAGCAGCCTAGGACGGGGCTCTGGGGCCAACGTCCTGACTTTC	CASSLGRGSGANVLTF